This T cell receptor (beta chain) stems from a study of breast tumors, draining lymph nodes, adjacent tissues. The lymph nodes were axillary draining lymph nodes from breast cancer patients. The table lists this clonotype with many counts. In TCRdb, the multiplex PCR reads were re-called with MiXCR into one record per CDR3 protein. The repertoire holds approximately 130,000 distinct CDR3 sequences, about 20% seen once, with 2% to 2.5% in the top ten. The V end was cut by 1 base, the J end by 4 bases, with 8 bases between. The CDR3 totals 14 residues. Germline CDR1 reads SNHLY; CDR2 reads FYNNEI. Sequencing was carried out using axillary lymph node tissue. The chain recombines TRBV2 with TRBJ2-1; D uncertain. This receptor was identified in a female donor with breast cancer. Some clones in this sample may be carry-over from other donors' samples. The CDR3 spells CASSEGTDYNEQFF. CDR3 sequence (DNA): TGTGCCAGCAGTGAAGGGACGGATTACAATGAGCAGTTCTTC.